These 13 T cell receptor beta chains originate from one sample sequenced in a study of cytomegalovirus exposure and HLA in healthy donors. In the PCR, 60 Vbeta and 13 Jbeta primers were used. The protocol was immunoSEQ multiplex PCR, while the TCRdb copy is restricted to in-frame clones and leaves out a portion. The sample lists over 150,000 clones, less than 80% occurring once. Source material: PBMCs. Receptor source: a man aged 40-49 years in good health and CMV-seronegative.

J is TRBJ2-2 and V is TRBV4-3; 14 bases line up with TRBD2. V shed 3 bases and J 6 bases; nucleotides not matched to a gene: 6. CDR3 size: 17 residues. In germline, CDR1 is LGHNA, CDR2 YSLEER. CDR3 bases: TGCGCCAGCAGCCAGAACCCGGGACTAGCGGGAGCCGGGGAGCTGTTTTTT. It specifies CASSQNPGLAGAGELFF.

The chain links TRBV5-1 to TRBJ2-7, with 7 bases aligning to TRBD2. The CDR3 contains 16 residues. The germline V gene encodes CDR1 SGHRS and CDR2 YFSETQ. V trimming: 3 bases; J trimming: 0 bases; junction bases outside the gene matches: 9. CDR3 sequence: CASSSSNSGFSYEQYF. The CDR3 bases are TGCGCCAGCAGCTCCTCAAATAGCGGGTTCTCCTACGAGCAGTACTTC.

The J gene is TRBJ1-1, the V gene TRBV21-1. TRBV21-1 is described as a pseudogene. The CDR3 covers 23 residues. CDR3 bases: TGTGCCAGCAGCGGGGATATACCGACGGACCCCTCGCTGGGGGGACCACAGAACACTGAAGCTTTCTTT. This sequence encodes CASSGDIPTDPSLGGPQNTEAFF.

The J gene is TRBJ2-5, the V gene TRBV6-6; 7 bases map to TRBD2. CDR3 size: 13 residues. CDR1 and CDR2 (germline): MNHNY, SVGAGI (reference sequence). Trimming at V came to 7 bases and at J to 2 bases, leaving 4 bases not matched to a gene. CDR3 coding DNA: TGTGCCAGCATTCATAGCGGGCAAGAGACCCAGTACTTC. Translated, it gives CASIHSGQETQYF.

The J gene is TRBJ2-7, the V gene TRBV5-6, with D unclear. From germline, CDR1 is SGHDT and CDR2 YYEEEE. CDR3 size: 13 residues. V was pared by 3 bases and J by 3 bases, with 10 bases between. CDR3 sequence: CASSWPAGYEQYF. The CDR3 coding sequence is TGTGCCAGCAGCTGGCCCGCAGGCTACGAGCAGTACTTC.

This clone has only one observation. The chain combines TRBV11-1 with TRBJ2-5; TRBD2 agrees at 8 bases. The V and J ends lost 3 bases and 1 base, in that order; junction bases with no gene match: 7. This CDR3 is 16 amino acids long. Germline CDR1 and CDR2: SGHAT and FQDESV (reference sequence). The DNA of the CDR3 is TGTGCCAGCAGCTTCCGGGAGGGCCTTCCCCAAGAGACCCAGTACTTC. Translation: CASSFREGLPQETQYF.

The chain has TRBV9 and TRBJ1-2; 10 nucleotides line up with TRBD1. Germline lookup yields CDR1 SGDLS and CDR2 YYNGEE. This CDR3 region has 16 residues. V was clipped by 4 bases and J by 7 bases; unmatched bases: 13. The CDR3 DNA is TGTGCCAGCAGCCAAACCACCGGGACAGGGGTTTTTGGCTACACCTTC. As protein: CASSQTTGTGVFGYTF.

The V call is TRBV4-2, the J call TRBJ2-1, with 7 bases matching TRBD2. The J segment lost 5 bases and the V segment lost 1 base, leaving 8 bases of the junction unmatched. Germline-derived CDR1 and CDR2 are LGHNA and YNFKEQ. The CDR3 has 16 residues. CDR3 loop: CASSQAEGLADNEQFF. The CDR3 DNA reads TGTGCCAGCAGCCAAGCCGAGGGGCTAGCGGACAATGAGCAGTTCTTC.

The sample holds one count of this clone. The J gene is TRBJ2-1, the V gene TRBV19; 7 nucleotides align to TRBD2. Trimming removed 7 bases from V and 9 bases from J; junction bases left unmatched: 12. Looked up from germline, CDR1 is LNHDA and CDR2 is SQIVND (reference sequence). The CDR3 is 14 residues long. Here the CDR3 DNA reads TGTGCCAGTATTGCGGGAGTCCTGGGGGGTGAGCAGTTCTTC. Protein: CASIAGVLGGEQFF.

This clone was recorded only once. The chain couples TRBV28 to TRBJ2-7; TRBD1 aligns across 7 bases. The V gene end was trimmed by 6 bases and the J gene end by 2 bases; junction bases not matched to a gene: 10. This CDR3 is 15 amino acids long. The V gene's germline CDR1 is MDHEN and CDR2 SYDVKM. CDR3 loop: CASSENRGPTYEQYF. The CDR3 DNA reads as TGTGCCAGCAGCGAAAACAGGGGACCTACCTACGAGCAGTACTTC. Drawing the rest from reference TRBV28 and TRBJ2-7, the complete variable domain is DVKVTQSSRYLVKRTGEKVFLECVQDMDHENMFWYRQDPGLGLRLIYFSYDVKMKEKGDIPEGYSVSREKKERFSLILESASTNQTSMYLCASSENRGPTYEQYFGPGTRLTVT.

In its sample, this clone was seen a few times. One end of the junction does not line up with germline, which may come from a read error. V usage is TRBV5-4 and J usage is TRBJ2-7, with D perhaps matching TRBD2 (6 bases). CDR3 size: 17 residues. Germline V gene data show CDR1 as SGHNT and CDR2 as YYREEE (reference sequence). This CDR3 reads CASQPGLIAEVSHEQYF. CDR3 in DNA: TGTGCCAGCCAACCTGGGTTAATAGCGGAGGTCTCCCACGAGCAGTACTTC.

This sequence joins TRBV5-1 and TRBJ2-3; possible D gene TRBD1, 5 bases. The CDR3 runs 15 residues. Per germline, CDR1 SGHRS and CDR2 YFSETQ. Trimming removed 0 bases from V and 2 bases from J, with 10 bases in between. CDR3 sequence (DNA): TGCGCCAGCAGCTTGGCACAGGTCTCCACAGATACGCAGTATTTT. It encodes CASSLAQVSTDTQYF.

The chain combines TRBV5-1 with TRBJ1-2; 10 bases align to TRBD1. V lost 4 bases to trimming and J lost 7 bases; unmatched junction nucleotides: 7. Looked up from germline, CDR1 is SGHRS and CDR2 is YFSETQ. The length of the CDR3 is 14 residues. CDR3 protein: CASSNTGTGVGYTF. The CDR3 DNA is TGCGCCAGCAGCAATACCGGGACAGGGGTTGGCTACACCTTC. Using reference TRBV5-1 and TRBJ1-2 for the parts outside the CDR3, the full variable domain is KAGVTQTPRYLIKTRGQQVTLSCSPISGHRSVSWYQQTPGQGLQFLFEYFSETQRNKGNFPGRFSGRQFSNSRSEMNVSTLELGDSALYLCASSNTGTGVGYTFGSGTRLTVV.